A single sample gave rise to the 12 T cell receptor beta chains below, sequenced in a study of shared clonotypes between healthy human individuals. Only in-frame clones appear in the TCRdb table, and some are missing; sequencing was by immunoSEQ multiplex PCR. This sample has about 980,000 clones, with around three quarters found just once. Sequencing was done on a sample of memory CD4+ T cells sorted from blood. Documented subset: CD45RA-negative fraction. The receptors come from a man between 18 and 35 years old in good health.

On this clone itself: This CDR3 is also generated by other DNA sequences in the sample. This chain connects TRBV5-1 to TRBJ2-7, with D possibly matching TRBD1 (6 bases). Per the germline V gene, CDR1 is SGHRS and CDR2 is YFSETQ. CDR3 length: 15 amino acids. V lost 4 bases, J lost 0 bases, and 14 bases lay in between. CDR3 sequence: CASSPRRTASYEQYF. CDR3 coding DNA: TGCGCCAGCAGCCCGCGGCGGACAGCCTCCTACGAGCAGTACTTC.

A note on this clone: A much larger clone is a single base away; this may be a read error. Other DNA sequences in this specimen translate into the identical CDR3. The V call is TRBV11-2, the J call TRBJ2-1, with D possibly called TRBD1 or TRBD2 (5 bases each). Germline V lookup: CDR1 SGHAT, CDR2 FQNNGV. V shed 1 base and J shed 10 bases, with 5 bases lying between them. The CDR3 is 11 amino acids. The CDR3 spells CASSLGGEQFF. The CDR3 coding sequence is TGTGCCAGCAGCTTAGGGGGGGAGCAGTTCTTC.

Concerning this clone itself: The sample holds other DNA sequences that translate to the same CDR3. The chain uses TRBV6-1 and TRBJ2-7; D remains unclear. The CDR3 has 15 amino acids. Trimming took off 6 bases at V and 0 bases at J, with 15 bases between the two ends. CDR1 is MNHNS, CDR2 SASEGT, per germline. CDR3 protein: CASRVGQSFSYEQYF. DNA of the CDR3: TGTGCCAGCAGGGTAGGGCAGTCTTTCTCCTACGAGCAGTACTTC.

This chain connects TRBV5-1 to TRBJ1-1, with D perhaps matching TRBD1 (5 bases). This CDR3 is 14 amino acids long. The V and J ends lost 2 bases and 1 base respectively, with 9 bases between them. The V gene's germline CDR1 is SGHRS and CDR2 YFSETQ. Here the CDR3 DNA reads TGCGCCAGCAGCTTTGGGGGTCGGAACACTGAAGCTTTCTTT. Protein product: CASSFGGRNTEAFF. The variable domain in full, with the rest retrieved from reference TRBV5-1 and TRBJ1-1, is KAGVTQTPRYLIKTRGQQVTLSCSPISGHRSVSWYQQTPGQGLQFLFEYFSETQRNKGNFPGRFSGRQFSNSRSEMNVSTLELGDSALYLCASSFGGRNTEAFFGQGTRLTVV.

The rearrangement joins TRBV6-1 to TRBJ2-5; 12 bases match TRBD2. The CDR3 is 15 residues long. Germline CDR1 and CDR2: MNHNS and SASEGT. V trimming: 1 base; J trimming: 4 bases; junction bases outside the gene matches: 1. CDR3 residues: CASSEVTSGRETQYF. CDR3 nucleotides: TGTGCCAGCAGTGAAGTGACTAGCGGGAGAGAGACCCAGTACTTC.

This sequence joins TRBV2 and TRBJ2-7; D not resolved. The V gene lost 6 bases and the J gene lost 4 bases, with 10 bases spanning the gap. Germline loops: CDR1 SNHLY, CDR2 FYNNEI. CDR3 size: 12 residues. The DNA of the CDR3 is TGTGCCAGCAGCGCCCCTTATTACGAGCAGTACTTC. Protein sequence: CASSAPYYEQYF.

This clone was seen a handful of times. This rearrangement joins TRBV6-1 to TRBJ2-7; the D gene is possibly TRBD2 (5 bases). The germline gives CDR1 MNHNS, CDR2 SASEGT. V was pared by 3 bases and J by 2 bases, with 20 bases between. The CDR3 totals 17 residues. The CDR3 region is CASSDPDYSSGAYEQYF. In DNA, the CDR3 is TGTGCCAGCAGTGACCCCGACTACAGCAGCGGAGCCTACGAGCAGTACTTC.

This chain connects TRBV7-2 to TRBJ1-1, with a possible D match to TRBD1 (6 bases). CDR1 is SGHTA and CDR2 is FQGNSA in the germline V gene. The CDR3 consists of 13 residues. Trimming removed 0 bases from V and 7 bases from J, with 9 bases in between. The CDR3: CASSLARGIEAFF. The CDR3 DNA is TGTGCCAGCAGCTTAGCGAGGGGGATTGAAGCTTTCTTT.

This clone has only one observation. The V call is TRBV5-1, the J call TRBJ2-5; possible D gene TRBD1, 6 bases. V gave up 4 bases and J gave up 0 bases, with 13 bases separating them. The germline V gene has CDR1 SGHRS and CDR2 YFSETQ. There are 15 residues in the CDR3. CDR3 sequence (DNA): TGCGCCAGCAGCCGGGACACAAAAGACCAAGAGACCCAGTACTTC. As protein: CASSRDTKDQETQYF.

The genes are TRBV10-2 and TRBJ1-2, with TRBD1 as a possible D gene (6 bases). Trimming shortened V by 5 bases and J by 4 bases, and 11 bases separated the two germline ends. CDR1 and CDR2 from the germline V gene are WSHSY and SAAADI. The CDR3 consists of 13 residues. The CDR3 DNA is TGCGCCAGCAGTAGGGGGGGACCCTATGGCTACACCTTC. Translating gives CASSRGGPYGYTF.

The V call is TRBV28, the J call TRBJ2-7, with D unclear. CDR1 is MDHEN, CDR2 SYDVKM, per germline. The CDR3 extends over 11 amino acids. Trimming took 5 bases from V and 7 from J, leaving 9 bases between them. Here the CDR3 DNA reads TGTGCCAGCAGTGGTGAAGGGGAGCAGTACTTC. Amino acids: CASSGEGEQYF.

This chain's CDR3 is CASSLAGLNEQFF. The DNA of the CDR3 is TGTGCCAGCTCGCTAGCGGGTCTCAATGAGCAGTTCTTC. The J gene is TRBJ2-1, the V gene TRBV2; 8 bases map to TRBD2. The germline CDR1 and CDR2 sequences are SNHLY and FYNNEI. This CDR3 spans 13 amino acids. The junction had 6 bases not matched to a gene; V was cut back by 8 bases and J by 6 bases.